One and the same sample provided the 25 T cell receptor beta chains below, sequenced in a study of vaccination effects on CD4 cells after COVID-19. Sequencing followed a ViraFEST assay step that expanded antigen-specific CD4+ T cells with viral peptide pools. Investigators separated out CD4+ T cells once 10 days of culture had passed. Absence of prior SARS-CoV-2 infection characterized the vaccine recipients, who showed negative nucleocapsid antibodies. These receptors lack a known antigen. The table came from immunoSEQ multiplex PCR; TCRdb's copy has only in-frame clones and leaves some out. The sample consists of around 71,000 clones, roughly 72% of them appearing once. The sequenced sample was CD4+ T cells from PBMCs cultured with HCoV-OC43 spike peptides, obtained before COVID-19 vaccination. The subset: HCoV-OC43 spike overlapping peptide pool stimulation. The receptors stem from a human donor who received a COVID-19 vaccine.

This clone was seen more than once but under ten times. The rearrangement joins TRBV5-1 to TRBJ1-4, with 9 positions matching TRBD1. Germline V lookup: CDR1 SGHRS, CDR2 YFSETQ. This CDR3 contains 13 residues. Losses at the gene ends were 8 bases for V and 2 bases for J; bases not matched to a gene: 1. CDR3 in amino acids: CASGTGTNEKLFF. For the CDR3, the DNA is TGCGCCAGTGGGACAGGGACTAATGAAAAACTGTTTTTT. The whole variable domain, remainder taken from reference TRBV5-1 and TRBJ1-4, is KAGVTQTPRYLIKTRGQQVTLSCSPISGHRSVSWYQQTPGQGLQFLFEYFSETQRNKGNFPGRFSGRQFSNSRSEMNVSTLELGDSALYLCASGTGTNEKLFFGSGTQLSVL.

The chain combines TRBV5-1 with TRBJ2-5; no definite D call. The ends were cut back, 0 bases at V and 5 bases at J, with 8 bases in the middle. Germline CDR1 is SGHRS and CDR2 is YFSETQ. This CDR3 is 13 amino acids long. Written as DNA, the CDR3 is TGCGCCAGCAGCTTGGTCGGCCAGGAGACCCAGTACTTC. Translation gives CASSLVGQETQYF.

CDR3 sequence (DNA): TGTGCCAGCAGCGGGGACCGTCACTCTGGAAACACCATATATTTT. It is translated as CASSGDRHSGNTIYF. The V and J genes are TRBV6-5 and TRBJ1-3; tentative D call: TRBD1 (5 bases). Germline V CDR1 and CDR2: MNHEY, SVGAGI. CDR3 length: 15 residues. Deletions cut 6 bases from V and 0 bases from J, with 12 bases between.

The rearrangement joins TRBV19 to TRBJ2-1; no definite D call. Trimming removed 2 bases from V and 4 bases from J, with 9 bases in between. The germline V gene has CDR1 LNHDA and CDR2 SQIVND (reference sequence). The CDR3 is made up of 14 amino acids. DNA for the CDR3: TGTGCCAGTAGTATACGGGCGGAATACAATGAGCAGTTCTTC. Amino acids: CASSIRAEYNEQFF.

This chain links TRBV6-4 with TRBJ1-1; D gene ambiguous. Germline lookup yields CDR1 MRHNA and CDR2 SNTAGT. The CDR3 is made up of 13 amino acids. V gave up 5 bases and J gave up 3 bases, with 10 bases separating them. CDR3 DNA: TGTGCCAGCAGTATTGGAACCGACACTGAAGCTTTCTTT. Translated: CASSIGTDTEAFF.

The chain couples TRBV3-1 (or the pseudogene TRBV3-2) to TRBJ2-2, with 8 bases matching TRBD1. The V gene's germline CDR1 is LGHDT and CDR2 YNNKEL (reference sequence). The V gene end was trimmed by 1 base and the J gene end by 5 bases; junction bases not matched to a gene: 12. The CDR3 covers 18 residues. The CDR3: CASSQAAGQGARTGELFF. For the CDR3, the DNA is TGTGCCAGCAGCCAAGCTGCGGGGCAGGGGGCCAGAACCGGGGAGCTGTTTTTT.

The chain has TRBV18 and TRBJ2-5, with a tentative D call TRBD2 (5 bases). V lost 6 bases and J lost 8, with 19 bases in between. CDR1 and CDR2 (germline): KGHSH, LQKENI. This CDR3 comprises 14 residues. CDR3 sequence reads: CASSMDAGRGTQYF. The CDR3 DNA sequence: TGTGCCAGCTCGATGGACGCGGGCCGTGGTACCCAGTACTTC.

V gene TRBV30 combines with J gene TRBJ2-3, with unresolved D. The CDR3 has 14 amino acids. V lost 5 bases to trimming and J lost 0 bases, with 12 bases between them. CDR1 is GTSNPN, CDR2 SVGIG, per germline (reference sequence). CDR3 sequence: CAWQKATSTDTQYF. CDR3 sequence (DNA): TGTGCCTGGCAGAAGGCTACTAGCACAGATACGCAGTATTTT.

V and J are TRBV7-3 and TRBJ2-5, with a possible D match to TRBD2 (6 bases). V shed 3 bases and J shed 2 bases, with 10 bases lying between them. The CDR3 runs 14 residues. Germline V lookup: CDR1 SGHTA, CDR2 FQGTGA. In DNA form, the CDR3 reads TGTGCCAGCAGCTTCGGCGGGGCACAAGAGACCCAGTACTTC. Protein: CASSFGGAQETQYF.

This clone has a single count. V and J are TRBV6-5 and TRBJ2-7; perhaps TRBD1 as D (5 bases). The CDR3 sequence is 14 residues long. V lost 5 bases and J lost 3, with 14 bases in between. In germline, CDR1 is MNHEY, CDR2 SVGAGI. The CDR3 loop reads CASSMMVGVYEQYV. DNA for the CDR3: TGTGCCAGCAGTATGATGGTAGGGGTCTACGAGCAGTACGTC.

This clone was counted only a few times. This chain uses TRBV27 with TRBJ2-3; the D call may be TRBD1 or TRBD2 (5 bases each). From germline, CDR1 is MNHEY and CDR2 SMNVEV (reference sequence). This CDR3 is built from 16 residues. V was pared by 1 base and J by 0 bases, with 11 bases between. The CDR3 here is CASSLLGTPSTDTQYF. Here the CDR3 DNA reads TGTGCCAGCAGTTTATTAGGGACCCCTAGCACAGATACGCAGTATTTT.

This chain uses TRBV19 with TRBJ1-4; D is undetermined. Trimming took 8 bases from V and 10 from J, leaving 14 bases between them. CDR1 is LNHDA and CDR2 is SQIVND in the germline V gene (reference sequence). The CDR3 totals 12 residues. The CDR3 spells CASQSLFGKLFF. DNA for the CDR3: TGTGCCAGTCAGTCCCTTTTCGGAAAACTGTTTTTT.

This CDR3 is CSVVGTNQETQYF. As DNA, the CDR3 is TGCAGCGTTGTAGGCACAAACCAAGAGACCCAGTACTTC. V gene TRBV29-1 combines with J gene TRBJ2-5, with unresolved D. This CDR3 is built from 13 residues. The ends were cut back, 4 bases at V and 0 bases at J, with 9 bases in the middle. Germline V gene lookup returns CDR1 SQVTM and CDR2 ANQGSEA. Complete variable domain (other parts from reference TRBV29-1 and TRBJ2-5): SAVISQKPSRDICQRGTSLTIQCQVDSQVTMMFWYRQQPGQSLTLIATANQGSEATYESGFVIDKFPISRPNLTFSTLTVSNMSPEDSSIYLCSVVGTNQETQYFGPGTRLLVL.

This rearrangement joins TRBV7-2 to TRBJ1-3; the D is unclear. CDR3 length: 15 amino acids. V lost 1 base to trimming and J lost 0 bases, with 7 bases between them. Germline V gene data show CDR1 as SGHTA and CDR2 as FQGNSA. The CDR3 nucleotides read TGTGCCAGCAGCTTAGATGCCCACTCTGGAAACACCATATATTTT. Translated, it gives CASSLDAHSGNTIYF.

The chain combines TRBV18 with TRBJ1-1; 9 nucleotides align to TRBD1. J gave up 5 bases and V 3 bases, and 4 bases lay outside the gene matches. The CDR3 contains 14 residues. CDR1 is KGHSH and CDR2 is LQKENI in the germline V gene. The CDR3 sequence is CASSPRGQGTEAFF. The CDR3 DNA reads as TGTGCCAGCTCACCGCGAGGACAGGGGACTGAAGCTTTCTTT.

The chain has TRBV6-4 and TRBJ2-7, with D perhaps TRBD1 (6 bases). V was trimmed by 7 bases and J by 5 bases, leaving 18 bases between them. CDR3 length: 14 residues. Looked up from germline, CDR1 is MRHNA and CDR2 is SNTAGT. CDR3 protein: CASTWDTGNHEQYV. CDR3 DNA sequence: TGTGCCAGCACTTGGGACACGGGGAACCACGAGCAGTACGTC.

This clone was detected only a few times. The chain joins TRBV5-4 to TRBJ2-5; 7 bases fit TRBD1. The ends lost 4 bases at V and 3 bases at J; junction bases unmatched: 3. The CDR3 runs to 13 residues. Germline V CDR1 and CDR2: SGHNT, YYREEE (reference sequence). CDR3 loop: CASSQDRKETQYF. DNA of the CDR3: TGTGCCAGCAGCCAGGACAGGAAAGAGACCCAGTACTTC.

In its sample, this clone was seen a few times. V gene TRBV4-1 combines with J gene TRBJ1-5; TRBD1 matches 9 bases. J gave up 11 bases and V 1 base, and 12 bases lay outside the gene matches. The CDR3 covers 16 residues. Looked up from germline, CDR1 is MGHRA and CDR2 is YSYEKL. The CDR3 DNA reads TGCGCCAGCAGCCAAGCTCGAGGACAGGGGACTAAGTCCCAGCATTTT. Translation: CASSQARGQGTKSQHF.

The CDR3 DNA is TGTGCCAGCAGCCAAGAATCGGCAGGGTATGGCTACACCTTC. Amino acid sequence: CASSQESAGYGYTF. The chain is built from TRBV4-2 and TRBJ1-2; D perhaps matches TRBD1 (5 bases). The CDR3 sequence is 14 residues long. V dropped 0 bases and J dropped 5 bases, with 10 bases sitting between them. The germline V gene has CDR1 LGHNA and CDR2 YNFKEQ.

This clone was detected once. J is TRBJ1-1 and V is TRBV28; 7 nucleotides align to TRBD1. The CDR3 extends over 14 amino acids. Germline lookup yields CDR1 MDHEN and CDR2 SYDVKM. Trimming removed 6 bases from V and 0 bases from J; junction bases left unmatched: 4. The CDR3 sequence: CASRGGQLNTEAFF. CDR3 in DNA: TGTGCCAGCAGAGGGGGACAGTTGAACACTGAAGCTTTCTTT.

The V and J genes are TRBV18 and TRBJ1-1; no firm D call. The CDR3 length is 14 residues. With 2 bases removed from V and 1 base from J, the gap between germline ends came to 8 bases. CDR1 and CDR2 (germline): KGHSH, LQKENI. The CDR3, as DNA: TGTGCCAGCTCACCATCCGTCTCGAACACTGAAGCTTTCTTT. Translated: CASSPSVSNTEAFF.

This clone was counted between two and nine times. V and J are TRBV2 and TRBJ2-2, with 8 bases matching TRBD1. The CDR3 runs 14 residues. Germline V CDR1 and CDR2: SNHLY, FYNNEI. Germline trimming cut 7 bases from V and 4 bases from J; bases unmatched to any gene: 5. In DNA form, the CDR3 reads TGTGCCAGCAAAGGACAGGGTCGCACCGGGGAGCTGTTTTTT. It specifies CASKGQGRTGELFF.

This clone occurred a few times. The V and J genes are TRBV18 and TRBJ2-2, with D possibly being TRBD2 (6 bases). CDR1 KGHSH and CDR2 LQKENI come from the germline V gene. The CDR3 extends over 14 amino acids. Between the trimmed V and J ends, which lost 3 bases and 4 bases, there was a span of 9 bases. CDR3 amino acids: CASSPRGSTGELFF. The CDR3 DNA reads as TGTGCCAGCTCACCTCGGGGGAGCACCGGGGAGCTGTTTTTT.

V and J are TRBV18 and TRBJ2-5; tentatively, D is TRBD2 (6 bases). Trimming cost V 5 bases and J 0 bases, with 13 bases left between them. In germline, CDR1 is KGHSH, CDR2 LQKENI. CDR3 length equals 15 residues. CDR3 loop: CASSDSGVYQETQYF. The CDR3 bases are TGTGCCAGCTCAGATAGCGGAGTGTACCAAGAGACCCAGTACTTC.

This chain joins TRBV24-1 and TRBJ2-5, with 7 bases lining up with TRBD1. Trimming at V came to 3 bases and at J to 4 bases, leaving 4 bases not matched to a gene. CDR3 size: 14 residues. CDR1 is KGHDR and CDR2 is SFDVKD in the germline V gene. The CDR3 protein is CATSDTSGGETQYF. The CDR3 DNA is TGTGCCACCAGTGATACTTCAGGGGGAGAGACCCAGTACTTC.